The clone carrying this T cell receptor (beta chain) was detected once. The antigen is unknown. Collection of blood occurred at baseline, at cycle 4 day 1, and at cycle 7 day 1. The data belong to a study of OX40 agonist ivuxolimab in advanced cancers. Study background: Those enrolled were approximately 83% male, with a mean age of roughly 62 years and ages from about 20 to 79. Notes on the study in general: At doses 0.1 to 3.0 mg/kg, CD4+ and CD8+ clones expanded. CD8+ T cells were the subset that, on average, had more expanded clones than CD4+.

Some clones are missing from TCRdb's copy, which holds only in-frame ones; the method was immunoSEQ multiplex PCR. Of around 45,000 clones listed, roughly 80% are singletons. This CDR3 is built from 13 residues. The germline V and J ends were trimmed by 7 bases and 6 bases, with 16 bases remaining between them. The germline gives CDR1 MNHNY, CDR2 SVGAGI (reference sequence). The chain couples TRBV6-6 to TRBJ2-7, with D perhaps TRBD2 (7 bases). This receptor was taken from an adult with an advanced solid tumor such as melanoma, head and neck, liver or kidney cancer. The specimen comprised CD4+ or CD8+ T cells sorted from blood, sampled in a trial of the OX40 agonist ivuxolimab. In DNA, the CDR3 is TGTGCCAGCAAGGGGGGGAGTTCGGCCGAGCAGTACTTC. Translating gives CASKGGSSAEQYF.